The clone carrying this T cell receptor beta chain was observed a handful of times. The sample comes from a study of response to subunit inactivated influenza vaccine. TCRdb processed the RT-PCR reads anew with MiXCR; each CDR3 protein has one entry. The table lists some 500,000 distinct CDR3 sequences, 15% to 20% of them singletons. This receptor was taken from a man between 50 and 75 years old who received an inactivated influenza vaccine. The sample here was CD4+ T cells sorted from PBMCs, taken around 2 years after vaccination.

The CDR3 is CATSREDRHHTEAFF. CDR3 DNA sequence: TGTGCCACCAGCAGAGAAGACAGGCACCACACTGAAGCTTTCTTT. The chain links TRBV15 to TRBJ1-1, with D perhaps TRBD1 (6 bases). Trimming removed 0 bases at V and 3 bases at J, with 11 bases between. The length of the CDR3 is 15 residues. Germline assignment: CDR1 LNHNV and CDR2 YYDKDF (reference sequence).